Below are 2 T cell receptor beta chains sequenced from a single sample in a study of blood T cells in healthy people across ages. Sample-barcoded 5' priming and a J-beta primer mix drove a second PCR of about 7 to 11 cycles. A single record per CDR3 protein comes from TCRdb applying MiXCR to the 5' RACE reads. The profile shows 1 million or so distinct CDR3 sequences, 20% to 25% of them singletons. Another study also made use of these data, one on T cells of mothers and their children.

Specimen: blood. All receptors derive from a girl aged 2 to 9 in good health.

The chain has TRBV4-2 and TRBJ2-5, with TRBD2 matching over 12 bases. The J call is uncertain, as TRBJ2-7 better fits the DNA end. This CDR3 region has 16 residues. Germline V gene lookup returns CDR1 LGHNA and CDR2 YNFKEQ. This chain's CDR3 is CASSHPRLAGAYEQYF. The CDR3 DNA is TGTGCCAGCAGCCACCCTCGACTAGCGGGGGCCTACGAGCAGTACTTC.

This clonotype was detected a few times. V usage is TRBV6-1 and J usage is TRBJ2-5; TRBD2 agrees at 7 bases. Germline V gives CDR1 MNHNS, CDR2 SASEGT. The V and J ends lost 7 bases and 1 base, in that order; junction bases with no gene match: 9. The CDR3 runs to 15 residues. CDR3 region: CASTIIAGSQETQYF. CDR3 bases: TGTGCCAGCACAATAATAGCGGGCAGCCAAGAGACCCAGTACTTC.